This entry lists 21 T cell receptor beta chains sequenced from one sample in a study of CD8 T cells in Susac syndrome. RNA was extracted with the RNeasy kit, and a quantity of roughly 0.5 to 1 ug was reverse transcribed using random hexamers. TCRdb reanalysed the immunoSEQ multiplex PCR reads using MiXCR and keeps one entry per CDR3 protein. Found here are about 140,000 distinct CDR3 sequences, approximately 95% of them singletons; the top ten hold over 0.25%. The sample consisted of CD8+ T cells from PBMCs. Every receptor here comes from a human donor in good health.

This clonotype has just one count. The CDR3: CATSGTGGYEQYF. CDR3 DNA: TGTGCCACCTCCGGGACAGGGGGCTACGAGCAGTACTTC. The V and J genes are TRBV19 and TRBJ2-7, with 11 bases identical to TRBD1. Germline V gene lookup returns CDR1 LNHDA and CDR2 SQIVND (reference sequence). Trimming removed 10 bases from V and 3 bases from J; junction bases left unmatched: 5. The CDR3 is 13 residues long.

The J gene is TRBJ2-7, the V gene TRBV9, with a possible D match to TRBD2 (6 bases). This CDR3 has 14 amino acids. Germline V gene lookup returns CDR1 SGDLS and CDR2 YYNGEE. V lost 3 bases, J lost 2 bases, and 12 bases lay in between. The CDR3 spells CASSAPGLTYEQYF. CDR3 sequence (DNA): TGTGCCAGCAGCGCCCCGGGACTGACCTACGAGCAGTACTTC.

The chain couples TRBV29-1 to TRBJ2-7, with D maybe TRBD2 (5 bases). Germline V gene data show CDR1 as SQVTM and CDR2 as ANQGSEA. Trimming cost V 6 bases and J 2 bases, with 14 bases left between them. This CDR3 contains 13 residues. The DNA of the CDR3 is TGCAGCGTCCGGGAATTTACTACCTACGAGCAGTACTTC. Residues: CSVREFTTYEQYF.

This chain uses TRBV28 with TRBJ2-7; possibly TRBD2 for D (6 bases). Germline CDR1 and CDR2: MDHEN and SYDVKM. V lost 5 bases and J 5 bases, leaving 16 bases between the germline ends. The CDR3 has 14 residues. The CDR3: CASSLIGGRNEQYF. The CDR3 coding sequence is TGTGCCAGCAGTCTCATCGGGGGAAGGAACGAGCAGTACTTC.

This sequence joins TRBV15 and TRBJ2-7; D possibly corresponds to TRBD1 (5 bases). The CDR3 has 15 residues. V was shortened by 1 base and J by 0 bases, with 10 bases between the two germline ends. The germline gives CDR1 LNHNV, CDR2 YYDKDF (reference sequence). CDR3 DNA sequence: TGTGCCACCAGCAGAGTAGACAGAAGCTCCTACGAGCAGTACTTC. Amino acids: CATSRVDRSSYEQYF.

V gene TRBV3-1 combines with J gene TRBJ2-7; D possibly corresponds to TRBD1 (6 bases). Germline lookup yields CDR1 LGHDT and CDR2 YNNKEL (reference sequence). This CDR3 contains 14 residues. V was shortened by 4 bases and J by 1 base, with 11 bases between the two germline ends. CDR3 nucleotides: TGTGCCAGCAGCCCCTACGACAGGTCCTACGAGCAGTACTTC. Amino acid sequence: CASSPYDRSYEQYF.

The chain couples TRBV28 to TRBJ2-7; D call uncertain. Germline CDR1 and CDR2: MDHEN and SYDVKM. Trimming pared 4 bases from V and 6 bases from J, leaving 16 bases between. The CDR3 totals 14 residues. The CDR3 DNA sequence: TGTGCCAGCAGTTCCAGGTCGCCCCCCACCGAGCAGTACTTC. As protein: CASSSRSPPTEQYF. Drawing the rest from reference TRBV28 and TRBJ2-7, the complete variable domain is DVKVTQSSRYLVKRTGEKVFLECVQDMDHENMFWYRQDPGLGLRLIYFSYDVKMKEKGDIPEGYSVSREKKERFSLILESASTNQTSMYLCASSSRSPPTEQYFGPGTRLTVT.

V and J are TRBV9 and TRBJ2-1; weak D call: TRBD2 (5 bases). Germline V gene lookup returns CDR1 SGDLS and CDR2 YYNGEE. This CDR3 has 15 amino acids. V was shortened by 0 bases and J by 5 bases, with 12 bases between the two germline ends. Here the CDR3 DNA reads TGTGCCAGCAGCGTAGTTGTAGCGCGAGACAATGAGCAGTTCTTC. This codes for CASSVVVARDNEQFF.

The CDR3 DNA reads TGTGCCAGCAGTTCAGGACTAGCGGGAGGGAGGAGGACCCAGTACTTC. Amino acids: CASSSGLAGGRRTQYF. This sequence joins TRBV27 and TRBJ2-5, with 15 bases matching TRBD2. The CDR3 extends over 16 amino acids. The ends lost 4 bases at V and 7 bases at J; junction bases unmatched: 7. CDR1 is MNHEY and CDR2 is SMNVEV in the germline V gene (reference sequence).

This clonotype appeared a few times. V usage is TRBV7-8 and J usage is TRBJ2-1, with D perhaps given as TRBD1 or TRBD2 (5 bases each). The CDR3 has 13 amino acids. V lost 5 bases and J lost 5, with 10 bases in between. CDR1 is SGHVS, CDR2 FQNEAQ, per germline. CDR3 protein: CASSRDPNNEQFF. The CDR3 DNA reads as TGTGCCAGCAGCCGGGACCCCAACAATGAGCAGTTCTTC.

Here the CDR3 DNA reads TGTGCCAGCAGCGAGGGAGGAGTCAAGCAGTTCTTC. This gives the protein CASSEGGVKQFF. This rearrangement joins TRBV11-1 to TRBJ2-1, with a possible D match to TRBD2 (6 bases). The CDR3 covers 12 residues. CDR1 SGHAT and CDR2 FQDESV come from the germline V gene (reference sequence). The V and J ends lost 5 bases and 11 bases respectively, with 13 bases between them.

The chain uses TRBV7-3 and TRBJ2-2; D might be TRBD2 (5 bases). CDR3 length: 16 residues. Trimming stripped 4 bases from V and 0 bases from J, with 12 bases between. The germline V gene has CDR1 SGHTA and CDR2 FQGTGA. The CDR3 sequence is CASSSPGLTNTGELFF. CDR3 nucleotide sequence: TGTGCCAGCAGCTCACCCGGACTTACGAACACCGGGGAGCTGTTTTTT.

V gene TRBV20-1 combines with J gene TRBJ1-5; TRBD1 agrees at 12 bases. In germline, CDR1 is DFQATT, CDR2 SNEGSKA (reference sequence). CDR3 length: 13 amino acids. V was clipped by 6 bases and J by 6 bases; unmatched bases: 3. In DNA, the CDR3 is TGCAGTGCCCCGGGACAGGGGGCTCAGCCCCAGCATTTT. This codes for CSAPGQGAQPQHF.

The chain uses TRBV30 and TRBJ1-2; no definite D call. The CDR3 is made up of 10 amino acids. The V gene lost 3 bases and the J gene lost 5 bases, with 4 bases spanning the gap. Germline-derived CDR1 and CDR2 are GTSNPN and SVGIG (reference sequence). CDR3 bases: TGTGCCTGGAGGGGATATGGCTACACCTTC. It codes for CAWRGYGYTF.

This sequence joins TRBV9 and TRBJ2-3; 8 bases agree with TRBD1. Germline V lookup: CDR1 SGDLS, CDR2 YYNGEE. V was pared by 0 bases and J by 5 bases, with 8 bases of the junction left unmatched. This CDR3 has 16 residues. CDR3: CASSVGPTGAVDTQYF. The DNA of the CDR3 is TGTGCCAGCAGCGTAGGTCCGACAGGGGCAGTAGATACGCAGTATTTT.

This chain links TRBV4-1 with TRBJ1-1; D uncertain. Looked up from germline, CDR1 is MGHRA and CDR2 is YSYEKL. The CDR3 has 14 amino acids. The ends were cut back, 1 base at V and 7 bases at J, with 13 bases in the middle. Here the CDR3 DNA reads TGCGCCAGCAGCCAAGTGCGGGAGATATATGAAGCTTTCTTT. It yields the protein CASSQVREIYEAFF.

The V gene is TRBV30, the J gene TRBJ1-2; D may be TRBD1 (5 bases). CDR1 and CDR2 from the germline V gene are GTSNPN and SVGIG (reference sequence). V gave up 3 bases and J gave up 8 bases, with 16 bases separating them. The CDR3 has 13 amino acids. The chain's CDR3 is CAWRGPLSWGYTF. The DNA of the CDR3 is TGTGCCTGGAGGGGGCCCCTCTCGTGGGGCTACACCTTC.

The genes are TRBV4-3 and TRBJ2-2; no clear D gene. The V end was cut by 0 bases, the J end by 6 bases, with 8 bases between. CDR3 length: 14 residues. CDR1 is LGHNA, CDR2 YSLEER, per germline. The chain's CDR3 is CASSQDWGSGELFF. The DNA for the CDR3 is TGCGCCAGCAGCCAAGATTGGGGATCCGGGGAGCTGTTTTTT.

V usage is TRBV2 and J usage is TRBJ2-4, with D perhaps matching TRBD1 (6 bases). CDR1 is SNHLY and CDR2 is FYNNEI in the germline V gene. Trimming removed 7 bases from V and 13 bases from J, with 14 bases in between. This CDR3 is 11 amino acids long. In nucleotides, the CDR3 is TGTGCCAGCAATTCCGGGACACCCCAGTACTTC. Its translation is CASNSGTPQYF.

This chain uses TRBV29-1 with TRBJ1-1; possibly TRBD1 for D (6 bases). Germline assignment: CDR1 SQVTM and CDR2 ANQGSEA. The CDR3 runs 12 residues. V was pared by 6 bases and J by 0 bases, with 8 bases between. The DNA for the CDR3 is TGCAGCGTCAGGGGCATGAACACTGAAGCTTTCTTT. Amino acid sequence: CSVRGMNTEAFF. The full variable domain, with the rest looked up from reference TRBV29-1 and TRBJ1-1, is SAVISQKPSRDICQRGTSLTIQCQVDSQVTMMFWYRQQPGQSLTLIATANQGSEATYESGFVIDKFPISRPNLTFSTLTVSNMSPEDSSIYLCSVRGMNTEAFFGQGTRLTVV.

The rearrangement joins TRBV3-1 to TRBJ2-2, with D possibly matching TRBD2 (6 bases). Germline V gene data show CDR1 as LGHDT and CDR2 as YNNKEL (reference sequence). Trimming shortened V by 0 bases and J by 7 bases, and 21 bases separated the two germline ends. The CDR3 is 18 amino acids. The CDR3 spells CASSQDLPTLGGNGELFF. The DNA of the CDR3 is TGTGCCAGCAGCCAAGATTTACCCACCTTGGGGGGAAACGGGGAGCTGTTTTTT.